This T cell receptor (beta chain) was found in a study of T cell responses to AZD1222 COVID-19 vaccine. Whole-study context: Combined were second doses at about 4 or about 12 weeks.

Points from the study as a whole: None of the repertoires were sampled until the peak T cell response had passed. Regions 160-218 and 743-854 dominated among vaccine-associated CD4 TCRs spanning spike. Most donors were white British, females outnumbered males, and clonal diversity was possibly underestimated.

Trimming left V 3 bases short and J 3 bases short, with 12 bases between. This CDR3 contains 16 residues. Germline CDR1 reads SGHAT; CDR2 reads FQDESV (reference sequence). A remark on this clone: Its specificity is not known.

Libraries were prepared by immunoSEQ multiplex PCR; TCRdb keeps only in-frame clonotypes and omits some of them. The sample includes approximately 110,000 clones, roughly 90% of them seen just once. The receptor's source is an adult in good health. V and J are TRBV11-1 and TRBJ2-6, with D possibly matching TRBD1 (5 bases). Here the sequenced sample was peripheral blood, taken on day 0 of AZD1222 vaccination. CDR3: CASSLARGHGANVLTF. CDR3 sequence (DNA): TGTGCCAGCAGCTTGGCCCGTGGACATGGGGCCAACGTCCTGACTTTC.